This TCR beta chain came from a study of T cells in Graves' hyperthyroidism and ophthalmopathy. Exclusions: uncontrolled infection, other autoimmune disease, pregnancy, lactation. CDR1 and CDR2 from the germline V gene are SNHLY and FYNNEI. The junction had 8 bases not matched to a gene; V was cut back by 4 bases and J by 5 bases. CDR3 length: 15 amino acids. RNA transcripts provided the source from which TCR beta CDR3 regions were amplified. Carried out on the TCR CDR3, a first-round RT-PCR used the HTBI primer set. TCRdb recomputed calls from the multiplex PCR reads with MiXCR, one row per CDR3 protein. There are 500,000 to 650,000 distinct CDR3 sequences in the sample; 40% to 55% occur only once, and around 47% lies in the top ten.

Material for sequencing was peripheral blood or thyroid tissue (not recorded which). The genes are TRBV2 and TRBJ2-5; 9 bases match TRBD1. This sequence was found in an adult woman with Graves' disease, either hyperthyroidism or ophthalmopathy (not recorded which). The CDR3 spells CASSASPGTGETQYF. In DNA form, the CDR3 reads TGTGCCAGCAGTGCTAGTCCCGGGACAGGGGAGACCCAGTACTTC.